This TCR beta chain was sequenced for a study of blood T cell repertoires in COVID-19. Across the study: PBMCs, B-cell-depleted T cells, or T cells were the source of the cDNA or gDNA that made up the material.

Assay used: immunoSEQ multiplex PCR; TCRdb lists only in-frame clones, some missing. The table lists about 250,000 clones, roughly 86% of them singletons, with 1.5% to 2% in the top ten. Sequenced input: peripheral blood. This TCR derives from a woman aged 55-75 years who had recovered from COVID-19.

The CDR3 sequence: CSVEESDRGSIRFGGYSPLHF. The CDR3 nucleotides are TGCAGCGTTGAAGAATCCGACAGGGGTTCTATCCGTTTCGGAGGATACTCACCCCTCCACTTT. The chain combines TRBV29-1 with TRBJ1-6, with 8 bases fitting TRBD1. There are 21 residues in the CDR3. Germline V gives CDR1 SQVTM, CDR2 ANQGSEA. V lost 0 bases, J lost 10 bases, and 26 bases stayed unmatched.